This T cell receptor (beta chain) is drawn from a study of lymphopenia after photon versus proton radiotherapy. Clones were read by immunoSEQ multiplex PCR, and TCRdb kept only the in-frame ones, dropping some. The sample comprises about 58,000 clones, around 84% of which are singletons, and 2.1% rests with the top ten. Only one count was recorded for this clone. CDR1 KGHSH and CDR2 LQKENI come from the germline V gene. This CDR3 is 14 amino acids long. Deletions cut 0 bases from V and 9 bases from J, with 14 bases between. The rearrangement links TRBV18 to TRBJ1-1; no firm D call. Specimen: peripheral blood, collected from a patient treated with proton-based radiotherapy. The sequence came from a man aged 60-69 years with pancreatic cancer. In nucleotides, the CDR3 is TGTGCCAGCTCACCACCGGTTGACATTTATAAAGCTTTCTTT. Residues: CASSPPVDIYKAFF.